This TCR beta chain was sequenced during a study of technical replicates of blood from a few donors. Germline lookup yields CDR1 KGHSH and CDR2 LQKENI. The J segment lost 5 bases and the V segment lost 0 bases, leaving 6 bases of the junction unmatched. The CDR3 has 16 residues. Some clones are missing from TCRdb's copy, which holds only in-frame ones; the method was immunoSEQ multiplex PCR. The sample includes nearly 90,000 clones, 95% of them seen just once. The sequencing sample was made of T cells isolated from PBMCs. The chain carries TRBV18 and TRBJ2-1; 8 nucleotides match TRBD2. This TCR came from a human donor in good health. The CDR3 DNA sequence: TGTGCCAGCTCACCACCGAACGGGAGGGCCAACAATGAGCAGTTCTTC. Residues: CASSPPNGRANNEQFF.